This T cell receptor (beta chain) was sequenced in a study of T cell responses to AZD1222 COVID-19 vaccine. Notes on the study in general: Baseline serostatus was positive in only a handful of AZD1222 recipients. An increase in Spike-specific TCR breadth and depth was observed after two AZD1222 doses. In a largely white British group with more females than males, clonal diversity was possibly underestimated. Vaccine-related CD4 TCRs covered spike, predominating at 160-218 and 743-854.

TCRdb keeps only in-frame clones here, not all; method: immunoSEQ multiplex PCR. The sample holds tens of thousands of clones; more than 80% are singletons and the top ten take roughly 20%. V dropped 5 bases and J dropped 4; count of bases not matched to a gene: 12. There are 17 residues in the CDR3. Per germline, CDR1 LNHDA and CDR2 SQIVND (reference sequence). As concerns this clone: Its antigen remains unknown.

The source was peripheral blood, collected on day 0 of MenACWY control vaccination. The chain employs TRBV19 and TRBJ2-2, with 8 nucleotides matching TRBD1. The clonotype comes from an adult in good health. The CDR3 loop is CASSPTRTGTRTGELFF. For the CDR3, the DNA is TGTGCCAGTAGTCCTACCCGGACAGGGACCCGCACCGGGGAGCTGTTTTTT.